The table lists the clone carrying this T cell receptor beta chain with many counts. The sample is drawn from a study of Graves' ophthalmopathy and Graves' hyperthyroidism. Active ophthalmopathy (CAS at least 3, NOSPECS at least 4), lasting under 3 months. TCR beta CDR3 amplification used RNA transcripts. RT-PCR in the first round used HTBI primers; a second-round multiplex PCR followed. Each CDR3 protein is one row after TCRdb ran MiXCR on the multiplex PCR reads. The sample has about 400,000 distinct CDR3 sequences; 18% are singletons. In germline, CDR1 is SGHRS, CDR2 YFSETQ. Trimming pared 0 bases from V and 2 bases from J, leaving 11 bases between. The CDR3 totals 15 residues.

The receptor's source is a woman younger than 30 with Graves' ophthalmopathy. V gene TRBV5-1 combines with J gene TRBJ2-5; no definite D call. Sequencing was carried out using peripheral blood. The CDR3 region has the DNA TGCGCCAGCAGCTTGGTAGGGCGTAAGCAAGAGACCCAGTACTTC. Amino acid sequence: CASSLVGRKQETQYF.